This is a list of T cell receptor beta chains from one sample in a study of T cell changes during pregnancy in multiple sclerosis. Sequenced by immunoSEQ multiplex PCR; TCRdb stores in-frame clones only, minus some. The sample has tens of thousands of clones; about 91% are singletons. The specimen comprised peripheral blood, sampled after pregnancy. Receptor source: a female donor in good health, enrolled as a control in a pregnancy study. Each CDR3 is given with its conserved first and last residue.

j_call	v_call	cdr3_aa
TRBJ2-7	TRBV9	CASSVDLGQSSSYEQYF
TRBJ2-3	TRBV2	CASSERGLDTQYF
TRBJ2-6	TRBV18	CASSPLGGLGANVLTF
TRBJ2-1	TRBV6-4	CASSAELADFQFF
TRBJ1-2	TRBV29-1	CSVRQGAVYGYTF
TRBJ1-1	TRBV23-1	CARSARGHTEAFF
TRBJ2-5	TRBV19	CASSIGRLAGVQETQYF
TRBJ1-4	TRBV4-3	CASSQDLQGGVEKLFF
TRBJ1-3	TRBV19	CASKELGSSGNTIYF
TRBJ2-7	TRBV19	CASSRFAAGGRSYEQYF
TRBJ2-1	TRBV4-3	CASSLSTEISYNEQFF
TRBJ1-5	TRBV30	CAWSQGASGQPQHF
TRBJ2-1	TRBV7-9	CASSPTGGSSYNEQFF
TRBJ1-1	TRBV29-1	CSVEHRGRNTEAFF
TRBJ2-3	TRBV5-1	CASSLLAGVGPADTQYF
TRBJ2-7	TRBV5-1	CASSPGTGGDEQYF
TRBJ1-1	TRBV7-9	CASSNRGTVNTEAFF
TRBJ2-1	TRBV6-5	CASRPMDSGNNEQFF
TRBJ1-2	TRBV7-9	CASSLEAGNYGYTF
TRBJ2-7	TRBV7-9	CASSPIGGVGSYEQYF
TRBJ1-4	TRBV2	CASSRQGAGNEKLFF
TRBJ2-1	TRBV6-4	CASSELLLAGAVNEQFF
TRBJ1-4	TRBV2	CASSVSYNEKLFF
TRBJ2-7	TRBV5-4	CASSIPGQGYEQYF
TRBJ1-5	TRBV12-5	CASGPDRGLGNQPQHF
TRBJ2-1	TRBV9	CASSSRTSGDNEQFF
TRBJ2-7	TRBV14	CASSQGEPLVILHEQYF
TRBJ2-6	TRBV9	CASSVRGPAAGANVLTF
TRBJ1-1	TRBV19	CASSIPGQTGTEAFF
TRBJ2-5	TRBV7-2	CASSAASGGETQYF
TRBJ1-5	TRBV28	CASRGTGVQPQHF
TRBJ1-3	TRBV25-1	CASSEFEGASGNTIYF
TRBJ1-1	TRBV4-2	CASSGQGGTEAFF
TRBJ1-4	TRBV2	CASSEIVQGNEKLFF
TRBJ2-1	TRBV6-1	CASSEGGRIASYNEQFF
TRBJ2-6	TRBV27	CASSNTGLTGANVLTF
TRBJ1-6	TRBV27	CASSSYSGTGGNSPLHF
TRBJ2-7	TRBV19	CASSIAGTSGREQYF